These 17 T cell receptor beta chains came from one sample sequenced in a study of control samples from healthy donors and cancer patients. Generated by immunoSEQ multiplex PCR, the TCRdb table keeps only in-frame clones and is missing some. Among 99,000 or so clones listed, roughly 78% were seen once. What was sequenced was blood. These receptors came from a man between 60 and 75 years old in good health.

This clone was recorded a few times. The sample has other DNA sequences that encode this CDR3 too. This chain joins TRBV5-6 and TRBJ1-1, with 8 bases matching TRBD1. CDR1 is SGHDT and CDR2 is YYEEEE in the germline V gene. V was pared by 4 bases and J by 5 bases, with 7 bases of the junction left unmatched. The CDR3 consists of 14 residues. CDR3 sequence reads: CASSLQGAGTEAFF. DNA for the CDR3: TGTGCCAGCAGCCTGCAGGGGGCCGGGACTGAAGCTTTCTTT.

The chain employs TRBV5-1 and TRBJ2-1, with 11 bases that match TRBD2. Trimming at V came to 1 base and at J to 8 bases, leaving 14 bases not matched to a gene. This CDR3 comprises 18 residues. CDR1 SGHRS and CDR2 YFSETQ come from the germline V gene. The CDR3 DNA is TGCGCCAGCAGCTTGAGGCCCCAGGGACTAGCGGTTTATCATGAGCAGTTCTTC. The encoded protein is CASSLRPQGLAVYHEQFF.

The chain joins TRBV6-4 to TRBJ2-3; 12 bases line up with TRBD1. In germline, CDR1 is MRHNA, CDR2 SNTAGT. This CDR3 is 15 amino acids long. The trim removed 4 bases at V and 6 bases at J, leaving 5 bases unmatched. The CDR3 reads CASSGSGQGADTQYF. In DNA, the CDR3 is TGTGCCAGCAGTGGCTCGGGACAGGGGGCGGATACGCAGTATTTT.

This chain links TRBV3-1 (or the pseudogene TRBV3-2) with TRBJ2-1, with D perhaps matching TRBD2 (6 bases). This CDR3 has 16 residues. The germline gives CDR1 LGHDT, CDR2 YNNKEL (reference sequence). The germline V and J ends were trimmed by 5 bases and 6 bases, with 20 bases remaining between them. This CDR3 is CASSARHPREVNEQFF. The CDR3 DNA reads TGTGCCAGCAGCGCTAGACACCCCAGGGAGGTCAATGAGCAGTTCTTC.

The chain couples TRBV30 to TRBJ1-5; D remains ambiguous. The CDR3 is made up of 14 amino acids. V lost 4 bases, J lost 6 bases, and 16 bases lay in between. CDR1 GTSNPN and CDR2 SVGIG come from the germline V gene (reference sequence). The DNA for the CDR3 is TGTGCCTGGAACCCCGGGAGGGTCGGTCAGCCCCAGCATTTT. Residues: CAWNPGRVGQPQHF.

The V and J genes are TRBV7-9 and TRBJ2-5, with a tentative D call TRBD1 (6 bases). CDR3 size: 15 residues. Trimming took 5 bases from V and 9 from J, leaving 22 bases between them. Germline V lookup: CDR1 SEHNR, CDR2 FQNEAQ (reference sequence). CDR3 sequence: CASSHARGLFGAQYF. CDR3 sequence (DNA): TGTGCCAGCAGCCACGCCAGGGGCCTCTTTGGGGCCCAGTACTTC.

This chain joins TRBV6-5 and TRBJ2-5; TRBD2 aligns across 12 bases. CDR1 is MNHEY, CDR2 SVGAGI, per germline. This CDR3 spans 15 amino acids. Trimming removed 6 bases from V and 1 base from J; junction bases left unmatched: 3. The CDR3 bases are TGTGCCAGCAGGATGGGACTAGCGGGCCAAGAGACCCAGTACTTC. It translates to CASRMGLAGQETQYF.

This clone has only a few counts. Additional DNA sequences in this sample encode the identical CDR3. The chain couples TRBV4-1 to TRBJ1-4; TRBD1 matches 12 bases. The J segment lost 6 bases and the V segment lost 1 base, leaving 15 bases of the junction unmatched. Per the germline V gene, CDR1 is MGHRA and CDR2 is YSYEKL. This CDR3 is built from 20 residues. The CDR3 DNA reads TGCGCCAGCAGCCAAGTCCGGGGGACAGGGGGCATGCTCGAGGATGAAAAACTGTTTTTT. As protein: CASSQVRGTGGMLEDEKLFF.

The chain has TRBV25-1 and TRBJ1-1; a weak D match, TRBD1 (5 bases). Germline V gene data show CDR1 as MGHDK and CDR2 as SYGVNS. The CDR3 runs 18 residues. V was pared by 2 bases and J by 4 bases, with 23 bases between. The CDR3 sequence is CASSERLLTEVGGTEAFF. The CDR3 region has the DNA TGTGCCAGCAGTGAACGCCTACTGACAGAGGTAGGAGGCACTGAAGCTTTCTTT. The full variable domain, its missing parts supplied by reference TRBV25-1 and TRBJ1-1, is EADIYQTPRYLVIGTGKKITLECSQTMGHDKMYWYQQDPGMELHLIHYSYGVNSTEKGDLSSESTVSRIRTEHFPLTLESARPSHTSQYLCASSERLLTEVGGTEAFFGQGTRLTVV.

The chain has TRBV28 and TRBJ1-4, with D hard to call. The CDR3 runs 16 residues. The germline gives CDR1 MDHEN, CDR2 SYDVKM. The germline V and J ends were trimmed by 4 bases and 0 bases, with 12 bases remaining between them. The CDR3 DNA reads as TGTGCCAGCAGTTCACGCCAGGCCGCAACTAATGAAAAACTGTTTTTT. This codes for CASSSRQAATNEKLFF.

This chain connects TRBV6-6 to TRBJ1-5; perhaps TRBD1 as D (5 bases). Germline-derived CDR1 and CDR2 are MNHNY and SVGAGI (reference sequence). CDR3 length: 11 residues. Trimming shortened V by 4 bases and J by 11 bases, and 9 bases separated the two germline ends. The CDR3 reads CASSSRGAQHF. The CDR3 DNA is TGTGCCAGCAGTTCCCGGGGGGCCCAGCATTTT.

The V and J genes are TRBV12-3 or TRBV12-4 and TRBJ1-2; 7 nucleotides align to TRBD1. CDR3 length: 13 residues. V lost 6 bases, J lost 4 bases, and 5 bases stayed unmatched. CDR3 coding DNA: TGTGCCAGCAGCCGGGGACAGAGCTATGGCTACACCTTC. Its protein product is CASSRGQSYGYTF.

The J gene is TRBJ2-7, the V gene TRBV6-5; D is ambiguous. The CDR3 is 14 amino acids. Germline V gene sequence: CDR1 MNHEY, CDR2 SVGAGI. The germline V and J ends were trimmed by 2 bases and 3 bases, with 11 bases remaining between them. The CDR3 DNA follows: TGTGCCAGCAGTTACGGCAGGATAGGCTACGAGCAGTACTTC. Translation: CASSYGRIGYEQYF.

The chain couples TRBV2 to TRBJ2-3, with a weak D call TRBD2 (5 bases). The ends were cut back, 6 bases at V and 4 bases at J, with 14 bases in the middle. The CDR3 has 14 residues. Germline CDR1 SNHLY, CDR2 FYNNEI. The CDR3 DNA reads as TGTGCCAGCAGCCGGGAACGGGTTTCAGATACGCAGTATTTT. This translates into CASSRERVSDTQYF. The whole variable domain, filled in from reference TRBV2 and TRBJ2-3, reads EPEVTQTPSHQVTQMGQEVILRCVPISNHLYFYWYRQILGQKVEFLVSFYNNEISEKSEIFDDQFSVERPDGSNFTLKIRSTKLEDSAMYFCASSRERVSDTQYFGPGTRLTVL.

The V and J genes are TRBV28 and TRBJ2-1; 16 bases fit TRBD2. Germline lookup yields CDR1 MDHEN and CDR2 SYDVKM. The CDR3 runs 17 residues. Trimming cost V 3 bases and J 9 bases; bases outside gene matches: 8. Here the CDR3 reads CASSFVAGTSGRAEQFF. CDR3 DNA sequence: TGTGCCAGCAGTTTTGTGGCGGGGACTAGCGGGAGGGCTGAGCAGTTCTTC.

This sequence joins TRBV7-9 and TRBJ1-1; TRBD1 might be the D (5 bases). Germline-derived CDR1 and CDR2 are SEHNR and FQNEAQ (reference sequence). V shed 1 base and J shed 4 bases, with 19 bases lying between them. The CDR3 totals 17 residues. In DNA form, the CDR3 reads TGTGCCAGCAGCTTAGAGGGGTCGGGGCCCTTGACCACTGAAGCTTTCTTT. This gives the protein CASSLEGSGPLTTEAFF. Together with reference TRBV7-9 and TRBJ1-1, the CDR3 gives the full variable domain: DTGVSQNPRHKITKRGQNVTFRCDPISEHNRLYWYRQTLGQGPEFLTYFQNEAQLEKSRLLSDRFSAERPKGSFSTLEIQRTEQGDSAMYLCASSLEGSGPLTTEAFFGQGTRLTVV.

The V gene is TRBV5-4, the J gene TRBJ2-2; 9 bases are a match to TRBD2. This CDR3 is built from 16 residues. Germline lookup yields CDR1 SGHNT and CDR2 YYREEE (reference sequence). The V segment lost 4 bases and the J segment 0 bases; nucleotides outside the gene matches: 4. The CDR3 nucleotides are TGTGCCAGCAGCACATTAGCGGGGGCGAACACCGGGGAGCTGTTTTTT. Translation gives CASSTLAGANTGELFF.